This T cell receptor (beta chain) was recorded in a study of early T cells in non-severe SARS-CoV-2 infection. Across the whole study: The study sequenced bulk RNA from unsorted whole blood, with chains unpaired.

There are 13 residues in the CDR3. In germline, CDR1 is MNHEY, CDR2 SVGAGI. V was shortened by 5 bases and J by 0 bases, with 6 bases between the two germline ends. Study-wide findings and caveats: Anti-spike CD8 specificities were favored by VDJdb matching, whose results missed private and CD4 specificities.

In the library, individual cDNA molecules carried attached unique molecular identifiers. TCRdb fed the 5' RACE reads into MiXCR, producing one record per CDR3 protein. The data contain 55,000 or so distinct CDR3 sequences, about 5.9% of them singletons. The sample holds a few counts of this clonotype. The antigen is unknown. The chain combines TRBV6-5 with TRBJ2-3, with D uncertain. Sequenced material: whole blood. This sequence originates from an adult who was a healthcare worker with PCR-confirmed SARS-CoV-2 infection or an uninfected control (not recorded which). The CDR3 is CASSISSTDTQYF. The CDR3 bases are TGTGCCAGCAGTATATCAAGCACAGATACGCAGTATTTT.